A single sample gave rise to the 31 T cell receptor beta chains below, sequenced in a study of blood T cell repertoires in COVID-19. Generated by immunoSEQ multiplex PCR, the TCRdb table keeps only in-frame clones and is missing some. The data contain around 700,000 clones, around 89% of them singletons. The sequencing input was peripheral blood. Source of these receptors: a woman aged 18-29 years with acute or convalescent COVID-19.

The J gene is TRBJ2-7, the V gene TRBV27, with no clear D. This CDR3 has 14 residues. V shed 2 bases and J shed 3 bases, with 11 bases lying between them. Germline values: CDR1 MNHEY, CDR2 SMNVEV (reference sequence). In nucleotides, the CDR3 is TGTGCCAGCAGTTTACACGGAGCTAACTACGAGCAGTACTTC. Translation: CASSLHGANYEQYF.

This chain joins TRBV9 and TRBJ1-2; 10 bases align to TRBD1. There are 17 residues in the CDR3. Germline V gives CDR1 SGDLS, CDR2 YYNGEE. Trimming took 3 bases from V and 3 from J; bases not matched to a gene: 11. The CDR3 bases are TGTGCCAGCAGCGCCCAATTTCCGGGACAGGGGCACTATGGCTACACCTTC. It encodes CASSAQFPGQGHYGYTF.

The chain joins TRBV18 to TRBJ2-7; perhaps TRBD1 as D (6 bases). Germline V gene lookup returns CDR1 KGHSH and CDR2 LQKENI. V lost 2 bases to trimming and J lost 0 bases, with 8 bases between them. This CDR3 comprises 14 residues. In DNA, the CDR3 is TGTGCCAGCTCACCAACAGGGAGCTCCTACGAGCAGTACTTC. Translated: CASSPTGSSYEQYF.

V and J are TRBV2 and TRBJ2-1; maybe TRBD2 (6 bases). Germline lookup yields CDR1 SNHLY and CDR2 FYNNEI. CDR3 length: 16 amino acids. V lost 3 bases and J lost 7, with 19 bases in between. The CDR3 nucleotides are TGTGCCAGCAGTGATAGTCCCCGGACTACACCTAATGAGCAGTTCTTC. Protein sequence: CASSDSPRTTPNEQFF.

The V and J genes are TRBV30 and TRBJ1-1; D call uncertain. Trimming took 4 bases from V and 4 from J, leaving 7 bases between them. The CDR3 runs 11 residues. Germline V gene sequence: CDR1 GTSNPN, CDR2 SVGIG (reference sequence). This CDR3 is CAWTVFTEAFF. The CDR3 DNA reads TGTGCCTGGACGGTTTTCACTGAAGCTTTCTTT.

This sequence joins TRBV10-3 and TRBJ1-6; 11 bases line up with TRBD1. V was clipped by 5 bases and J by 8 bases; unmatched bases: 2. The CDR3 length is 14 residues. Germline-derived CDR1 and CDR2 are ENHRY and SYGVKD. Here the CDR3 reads CAISWTGGDSPLHF. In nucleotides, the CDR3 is TGTGCCATCAGTTGGACAGGGGGCGATTCACCCCTCCACTTT.

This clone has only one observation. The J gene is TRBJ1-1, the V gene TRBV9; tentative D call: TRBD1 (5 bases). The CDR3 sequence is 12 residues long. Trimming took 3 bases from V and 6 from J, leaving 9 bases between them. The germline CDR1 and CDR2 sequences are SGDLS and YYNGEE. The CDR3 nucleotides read TGTGCCAGCAGCGACCCGACAGCTGAAGCTTTCTTT. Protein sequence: CASSDPTAEAFF. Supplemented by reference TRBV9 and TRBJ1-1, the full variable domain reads DSGVTQTPKHLITATGQRVTLRCSPRSGDLSVYWYQQSLDQGLQFLIQYYNGEERAKGNILERFSAQQFPDLHSELNLSSLELGDSALYFCASSDPTAEAFFGQGTRLTVV.

The CDR3 region is CASRPWGVSTEAFF. The DNA for the CDR3 is TGTGCCAGTAGACCCTGGGGGGTAAGCACTGAAGCTTTCTTT. The rearrangement joins TRBV19 to TRBJ1-1; TRBD1 might be the D (5 bases). The CDR3 covers 14 residues. Germline lookup yields CDR1 LNHDA and CDR2 SQIVND (reference sequence). The germline V and J ends were trimmed by 6 bases and 4 bases, with 15 bases remaining between them.

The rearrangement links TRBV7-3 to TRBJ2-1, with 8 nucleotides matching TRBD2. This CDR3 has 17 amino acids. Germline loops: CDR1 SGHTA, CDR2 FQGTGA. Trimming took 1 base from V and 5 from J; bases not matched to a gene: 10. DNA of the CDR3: TGTGCCAGCAGCTTAAACCGGAATGCGGGGGGCCACAATGAGCAGTTCTTC. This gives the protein CASSLNRNAGGHNEQFF.

The CDR3 spells CSASGGRVYGEAFF. The DNA for the CDR3 is TGCAGTGCTAGTGGGGGCAGGGTGTACGGTGAAGCTTTCTTT. The V and J genes are TRBV20-1 and TRBJ1-1; TRBD1 might be the D (6 bases). V lost 3 bases and J lost 7, with 18 bases in between. Germline-derived CDR1 and CDR2 are DFQATT and SNEGSKA (reference sequence). The CDR3 sequence is 14 residues long.

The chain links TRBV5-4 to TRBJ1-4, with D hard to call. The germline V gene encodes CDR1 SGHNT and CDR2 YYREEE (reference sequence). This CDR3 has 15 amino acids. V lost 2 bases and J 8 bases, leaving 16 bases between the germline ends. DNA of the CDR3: TGTGCCAGCAGCTTAGGAGGGTATGGTAACGAAAAACTGTTTTTT. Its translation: CASSLGGYGNEKLFF.

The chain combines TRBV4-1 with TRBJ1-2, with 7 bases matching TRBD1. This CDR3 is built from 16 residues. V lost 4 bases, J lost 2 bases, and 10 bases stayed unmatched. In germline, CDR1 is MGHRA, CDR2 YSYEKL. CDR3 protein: CASSPMTGRRNYGYTF. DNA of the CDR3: TGCGCCAGCAGCCCTATGACAGGGCGGAGAAACTATGGCTACACCTTC.

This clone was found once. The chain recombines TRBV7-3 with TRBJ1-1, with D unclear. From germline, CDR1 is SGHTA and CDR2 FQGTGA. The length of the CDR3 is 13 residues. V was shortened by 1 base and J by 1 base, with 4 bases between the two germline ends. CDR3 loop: CASSLMRNTEAFF. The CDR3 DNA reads TGTGCCAGCAGCTTAATGAGGAACACTGAAGCTTTCTTT.

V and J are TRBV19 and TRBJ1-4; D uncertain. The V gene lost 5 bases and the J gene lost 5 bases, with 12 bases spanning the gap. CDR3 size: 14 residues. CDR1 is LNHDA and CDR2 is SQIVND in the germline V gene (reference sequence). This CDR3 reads CASSEALRNEKLFF. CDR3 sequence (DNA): TGTGCCAGTAGTGAGGCCTTAAGAAATGAAAAACTGTTTTTT.

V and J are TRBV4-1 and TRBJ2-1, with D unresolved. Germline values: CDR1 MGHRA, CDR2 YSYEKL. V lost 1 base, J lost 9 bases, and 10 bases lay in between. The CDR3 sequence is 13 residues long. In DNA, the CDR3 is TGCGCCAGCAGCCAAGTTGGAGAACTTGAGCAGTTCTTC. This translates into CASSQVGELEQFF.

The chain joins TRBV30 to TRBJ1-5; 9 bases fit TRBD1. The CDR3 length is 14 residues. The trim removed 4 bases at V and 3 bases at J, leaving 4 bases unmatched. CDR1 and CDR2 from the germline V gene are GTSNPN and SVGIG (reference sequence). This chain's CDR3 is CAWKGTGTNQPQHF. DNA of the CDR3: TGTGCCTGGAAAGGGACAGGGACCAATCAGCCCCAGCATTTT.

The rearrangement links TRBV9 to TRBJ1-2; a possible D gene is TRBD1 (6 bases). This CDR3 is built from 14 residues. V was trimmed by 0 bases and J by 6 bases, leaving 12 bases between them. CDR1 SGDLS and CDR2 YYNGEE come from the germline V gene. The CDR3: CASSVETGVHGYTF. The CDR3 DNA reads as TGTGCCAGCAGCGTAGAGACAGGTGTACATGGCTACACCTTC. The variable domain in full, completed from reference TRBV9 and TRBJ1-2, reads DSGVTQTPKHLITATGQRVTLRCSPRSGDLSVYWYQQSLDQGLQFLIQYYNGEERAKGNILERFSAQQFPDLHSELNLSSLELGDSALYFCASSVETGVHGYTFGSGTRLTVV.

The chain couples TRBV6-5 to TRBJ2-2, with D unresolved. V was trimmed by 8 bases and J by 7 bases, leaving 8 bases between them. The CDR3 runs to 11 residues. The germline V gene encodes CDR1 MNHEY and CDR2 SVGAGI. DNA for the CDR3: TGTGCCAGCTTCTCGAGCGGGGAGCTGTTTTTT. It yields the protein CASFSSGELFF.

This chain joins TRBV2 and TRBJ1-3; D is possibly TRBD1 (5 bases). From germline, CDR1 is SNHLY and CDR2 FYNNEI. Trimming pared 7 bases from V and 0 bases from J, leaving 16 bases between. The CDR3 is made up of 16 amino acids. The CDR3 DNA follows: TGTGCCAGCAAATTAGAAAGCGGGGGCTCTGGAAACACCATATATTTT. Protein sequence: CASKLESGGSGNTIYF.

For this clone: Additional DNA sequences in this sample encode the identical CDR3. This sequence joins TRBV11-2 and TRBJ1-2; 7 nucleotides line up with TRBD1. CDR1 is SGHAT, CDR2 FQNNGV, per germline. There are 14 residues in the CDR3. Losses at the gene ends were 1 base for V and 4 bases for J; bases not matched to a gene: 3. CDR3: CASSLGQGGYGYTF. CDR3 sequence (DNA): TGTGCCAGCAGCTTAGGACAGGGAGGCTATGGCTACACCTTC.

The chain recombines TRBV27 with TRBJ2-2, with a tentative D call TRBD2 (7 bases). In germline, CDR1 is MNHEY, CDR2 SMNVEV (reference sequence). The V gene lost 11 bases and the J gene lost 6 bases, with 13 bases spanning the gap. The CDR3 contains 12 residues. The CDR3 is CAAGGPAGELFF. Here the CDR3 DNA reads TGTGCCGCCGGGGGGCCGGCCGGGGAGCTGTTTTTT.

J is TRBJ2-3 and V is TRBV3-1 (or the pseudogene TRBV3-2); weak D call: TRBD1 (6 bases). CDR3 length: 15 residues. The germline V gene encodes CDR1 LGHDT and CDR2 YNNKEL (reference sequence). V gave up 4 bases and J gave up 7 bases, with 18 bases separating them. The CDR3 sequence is CASSRGQWARNTQYF. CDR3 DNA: TGTGCCAGCAGCCGTGGACAGTGGGCTCGGAATACGCAGTATTTT.

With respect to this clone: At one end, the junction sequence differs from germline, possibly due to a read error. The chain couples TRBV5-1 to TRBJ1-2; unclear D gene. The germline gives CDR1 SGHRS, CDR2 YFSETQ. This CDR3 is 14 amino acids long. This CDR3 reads CASSLGRLNSGYTF. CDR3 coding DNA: TGCGCCAGCAGCTTAGGGAGGTTGAACTCTGGCTACACCTTC.

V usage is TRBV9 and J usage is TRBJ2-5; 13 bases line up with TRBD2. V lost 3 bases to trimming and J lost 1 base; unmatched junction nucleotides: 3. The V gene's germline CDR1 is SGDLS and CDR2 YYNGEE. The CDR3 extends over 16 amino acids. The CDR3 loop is CASSGLAGGIQETQYF. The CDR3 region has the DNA TGTGCCAGCAGCGGACTAGCGGGGGGCATCCAAGAGACCCAGTACTTC. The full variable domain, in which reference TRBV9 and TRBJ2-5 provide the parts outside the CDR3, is DSGVTQTPKHLITATGQRVTLRCSPRSGDLSVYWYQQSLDQGLQFLIQYYNGEERAKGNILERFSAQQFPDLHSELNLSSLELGDSALYFCASSGLAGGIQETQYFGPGTRLLVL.

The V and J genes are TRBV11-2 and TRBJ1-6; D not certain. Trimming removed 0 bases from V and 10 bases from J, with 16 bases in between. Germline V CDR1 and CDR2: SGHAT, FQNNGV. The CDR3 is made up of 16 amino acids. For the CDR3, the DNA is TGTGCCAGCAGCTTAGATTGGGGAGGAATTGAGTCACCCCTCCACTTT. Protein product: CASSLDWGGIESPLHF.

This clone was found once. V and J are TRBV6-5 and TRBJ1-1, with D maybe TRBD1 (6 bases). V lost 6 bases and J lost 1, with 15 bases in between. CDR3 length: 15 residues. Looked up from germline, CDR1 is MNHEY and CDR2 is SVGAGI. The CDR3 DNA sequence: TGTGCCAGCAGCAGATCAGGGGTAAGGAACACTGAAGCTTTCTTT. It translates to CASSRSGVRNTEAFF.

The CDR3 nucleotides read TGTGCCAGCAGCTTAGGGACTTCAGAGGTTCAGCCCCAGCATTTT. Translated, it gives CASSLGTSEVQPQHF. This chain links TRBV7-2 with TRBJ1-5; D call uncertain. V was trimmed by 1 base and J by 6 bases, leaving 13 bases between them. Per germline, CDR1 SGHTA and CDR2 FQGNSA. The CDR3 loop spans 15 amino acids.

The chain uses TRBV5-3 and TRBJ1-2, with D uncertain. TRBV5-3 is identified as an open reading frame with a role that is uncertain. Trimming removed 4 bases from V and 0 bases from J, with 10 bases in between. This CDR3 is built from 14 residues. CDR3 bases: TGTGCCAGAAGCCCAGGAAGAGCTAACTATGGCTACACCTTC. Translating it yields CARSPGRANYGYTF.

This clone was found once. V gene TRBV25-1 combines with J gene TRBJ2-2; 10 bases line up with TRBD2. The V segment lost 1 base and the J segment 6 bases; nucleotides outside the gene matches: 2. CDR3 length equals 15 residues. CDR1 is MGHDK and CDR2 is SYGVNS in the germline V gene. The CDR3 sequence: CASSESAGGPGELFF. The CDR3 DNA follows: TGTGCCAGCAGTGAATCAGCGGGGGGGCCCGGGGAGCTGTTTTTT.

The CDR3 protein is CASSPRGGNEKLFF. Here the CDR3 DNA reads TGTGCCAGCAGCCCTCGGGGGGGAAATGAAAAACTGTTTTTT. The chain is built from TRBV5-4 and TRBJ1-4, with a tentative D call TRBD1 (5 bases). The CDR3 contains 14 residues. Germline CDR1 reads SGHNT; CDR2 reads YYREEE (reference sequence). Trimming left V 4 bases short and J 5 bases short, with 12 bases between.

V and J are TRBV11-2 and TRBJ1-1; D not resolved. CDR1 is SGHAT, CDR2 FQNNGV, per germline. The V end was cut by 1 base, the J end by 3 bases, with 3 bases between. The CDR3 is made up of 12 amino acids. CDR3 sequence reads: CASSLVYTEAFF. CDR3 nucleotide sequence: TGTGCCAGCAGCTTAGTATACACTGAAGCTTTCTTT.